These T cell receptor beta chains were read from a single sample in a study of blood T cell repertoires in COVID-19. Sequencing was performed with immunoSEQ multiplex PCR; in TCRdb, only in-frame clones are kept and a portion is missing. The sample lists roughly 52,000 clones; around 80% were seen once. Specimen: peripheral blood. The source of these receptors is a human donor in a cohort sampled during active or convalescent COVID-19. Both conserved end residues are part of each CDR3. The D gene is left open where the match is weak. The size entry is marked missing in some rows and otherwise reads once, few, many or a size class.

clone size	D gene	V gene	J gene	CDR3 protein	CDR3 DNA
NA	NA	TRBV6-4	TRBJ2-3	CASSDSHTDTQYF	TGTGCCAGCAGTGACTCTCACACAGATACGCAGTATTTT
NA	TRBD1	TRBV6-6	TRBJ1-2	CASSPDRDYGYTF	TGTGCCAGCAGTCCCGACAGGGACTATGGCTACACCTTC
NA	NA	TRBV7-2	TRBJ2-5	CASSFPGGRETQYF	TGTGCCAGCAGCTTCCCGGGGGGCAGGGAGACCCAGTACTTC
NA	TRBD1	TRBV29-1	TRBJ1-2	CSVGRDREFNGYTF	TGCAGCGTTGGGAGGGACAGGGAATTCAATGGCTACACCTTC
medium-sized	TRBD1	TRBV7-9	TRBJ1-4	CASSYGQGDREKLFF	TGTGCCAGCAGCTACGGACAGGGAGATCGTGAAAAACTGTTTTTT
NA	TRBD2	TRBV9	TRBJ2-1	CASSERLAGAYNEQFF	TGTGCCAGCAGCGAACGACTAGCGGGGGCCTACAATGAGCAGTTCTTC
NA	TRBD1	TRBV19	TRBJ2-7	CASSIASTGAYEQYF	TGTGCCAGTAGTATAGCTTCGACAGGGGCCTACGAGCAGTACTTC
NA	TRBD1	TRBV10-3	TRBJ1-1	CAIRAYLGQDNTEAFF	TGTGCCATCAGAGCCTACTTAGGACAGGATAACACTGAAGCTTTCTTT
NA	TRBD2	TRBV18	TRBJ2-5	CASSPPGTRLQETQYF	TGTGCCAGCTCACCACCGGGGACTAGATTACAAGAGACCCAGTACTTC
few	NA	TRBV10-3	TRBJ1-4	CAIRGAGDTNEKLFF	TGTGCCATCAGAGGGGCAGGGGATACTAATGAAAAACTGTTTTTT
NA	TRBD1	TRBV7-8	TRBJ1-2	CASSLEGTPGRTGGYGYTF	TGTGCCAGCAGCTTAGAAGGCACTCCAGGCCGGACAGGGGGCTATGGCTACACCTTC
NA	TRBD1	TRBV6-5	TRBJ2-7	CATRTGSPYEQYF	TGTGCCACTCGGACAGGGAGCCCCTACGAGCAGTACTTC
NA	TRBD1	TRBV15	TRBJ1-1	CATSRPQGGRTEAFF	TGTGCCACCAGCAGACCACAGGGGGGTAGGACTGAAGCTTTCTTT
few	NA	TRBV7-9	TRBJ2-3	CASSLQGSTDTQYF	TGTGCCAGCAGCCTACAGGGTAGCACAGATACGCAGTATTTT
once	TRBD2	TRBV11-2	TRBJ2-2	CASSLAQRGNTGELFF	TGTGCCAGCAGCTTGGCCCAGCGGGGGAACACCGGGGAGCTGTTTTTT
NA	NA	TRBV7-9	TRBJ1-2	CASSLGGPGYGYTF	TGTGCCAGCAGCTTAGGGGGGCCGGGCTATGGCTACACCTTC
NA	NA	TRBV7-9	TRBJ1-2	CASSLDALTYGYTF	TGTGCCAGCAGCTTAGATGCGCTTACCTATGGCTACACCTTC
NA	TRBD1	TRBV5-4	TRBJ1-1	CASSVTGGGTEAFF	TGTGCCAGCAGCGTTACAGGGGGCGGCACTGAAGCTTTCTTT
few	NA	TRBV19	TRBJ2-3	CASSRQGDTQYF	TGTGCCAGTAGTCGTCAGGGGGATACGCAGTATTTT
NA	NA	TRBV11-1	TRBJ2-6	CASSLFRGSGANVLTF	TGTGCCAGCAGCTTATTCCGGGGCTCTGGGGCCAACGTCCTGACTTTC
NA	NA	TRBV9	TRBJ1-4	CASSVLPQGNEKLFF	TGTGCCAGCAGCGTGCTGCCTCAGGGCAATGAAAAACTGTTTTTT
NA	NA	TRBV3-1/TRBV3-2	TRBJ2-3	CASSQTRGETQYF	TGTGCCAGCAGCCAGACTAGGGGTGAGACGCAGTATTTT
NA	TRBD2	TRBV28	TRBJ2-7	CASSQTRWGGSPYEQYF	TGTGCCAGCAGCCAAACGCGGTGGGGGGGGTCCCCCTACGAGCAGTACTTC
NA	TRBD2	TRBV14	TRBJ2-1	CASSQGGLAGLKAVLF	TGTGCCAGCAGCCAAGGAGGACTAGCGGGCCTCAAAGCGGTTCTCTTC
NA	TRBD1	TRBV6-6	TRBJ1-2	CASRAGGEGGYTF	TGTGCCAGCAGGGCAGGGGGTGAAGGTGGCTACACCTTC